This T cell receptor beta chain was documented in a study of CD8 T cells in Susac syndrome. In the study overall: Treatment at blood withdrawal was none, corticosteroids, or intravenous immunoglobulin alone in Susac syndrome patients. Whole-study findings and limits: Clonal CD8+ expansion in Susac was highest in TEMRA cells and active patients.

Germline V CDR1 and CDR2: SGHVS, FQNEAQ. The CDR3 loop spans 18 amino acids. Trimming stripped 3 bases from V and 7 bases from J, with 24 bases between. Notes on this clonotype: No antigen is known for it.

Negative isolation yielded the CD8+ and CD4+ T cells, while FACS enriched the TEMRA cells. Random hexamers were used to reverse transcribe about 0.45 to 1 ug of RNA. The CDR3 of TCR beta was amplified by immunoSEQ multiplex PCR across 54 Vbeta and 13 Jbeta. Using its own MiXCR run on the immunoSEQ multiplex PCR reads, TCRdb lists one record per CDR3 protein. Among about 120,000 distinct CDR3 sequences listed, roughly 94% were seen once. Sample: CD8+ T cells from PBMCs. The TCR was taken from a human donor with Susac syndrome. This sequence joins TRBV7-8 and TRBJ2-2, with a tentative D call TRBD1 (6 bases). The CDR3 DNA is TGTGCCAGCAGCTTTTCCCATCTGACAGGAAGGGGTGGCGGGGAGCTGTTTTTT. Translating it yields CASSFSHLTGRGGGELFF.